The present T cell receptor beta chain was sequenced within a study of persistence of HIV-infected CD4 T cells. The length of the CDR3 is 16 residues. V lost 0 bases, J lost 2 bases, and 13 bases lay in between. Looked up from germline, CDR1 is MNHEY and CDR2 is SVGAGI. The libraries were made with immunoSEQ version 4 in survey mode. TCRdb keeps only in-frame clones here, not all; method: immunoSEQ multiplex PCR. The sample holds 30,000 to 35,000 clones, around four fifths seen once. The stimulus was an HIV-1 Gag 15-mer peptide pool, about 1.1 ug/peptide/mL. Memory cells lacking CD40L and CD69 with high CD45RO were sorted. For approximately 17 hours, CD8-depleted PBMCs received anti-CD28/CD49d costimulation, a CD40-blocking antibody and enfuvirtide. Points on this clone: What it binds is unknown.

Study outcomes and limitations: Compared with CD3/CD28-stimulated cells, CMV- and Gag-responding cells showed lower TCRbeta richness.

The J gene is TRBJ2-5, the V gene TRBV6-5, with D maybe TRBD1 (6 bases). The input for sequencing was CD4+ T cells sorted from PBMCs after roughly 20-hour stimulation, taken from a patient who received antiretroviral therapy. The sequence came from an adult woman with HIV who was CMV-seropositive. The CDR3 is CASSYSTGAGQETQYF. The CDR3 DNA reads as TGTGCCAGCAGTTACTCGACAGGAGCCGGTCAAGAGACCCAGTACTTC.